Detailed here is one T cell receptor (beta chain). The antigen is undetermined. CDR1 SGHRS and CDR2 YFSETQ come from the germline V gene. The trim removed 5 bases at V and 3 bases at J, leaving 10 bases unmatched. The CDR3 has 15 residues. For TCR beta, libraries came from quantitative 5'-RACE with molecular barcodes. MiXCR was run by TCRdb on the 5' RACE reads, yielding one entry per CDR3 protein. The table lists approximately 220,000 distinct CDR3 sequences, over 9.5% of them singletons, with approximately 20% in the top ten. The data originate from a study of CD8 T cells in ankylosing spondylitis. Study observations and caveats: Peripheral blood held disease-linked clones only at relatively low frequency, and these were CD8+. A motif of several highly homologous TCR beta variants was seen as apparently characteristic of ankylosing spondylitis blood.

This chain links TRBV5-1 with TRBJ1-2; TRBD1 aligns across 7 bases. Sequencing input: blood, either unsorted or a sorted T cell fraction (not recorded which). The TCR was taken from a male donor with ankylosing spondylitis or in good health (not recorded which). The chain's CDR3 is CASSEGGGQHYGYTF. The CDR3 DNA is TGCGCCAGCAGTGAAGGGGGGGGACAGCACTATGGCTACACCTTC.